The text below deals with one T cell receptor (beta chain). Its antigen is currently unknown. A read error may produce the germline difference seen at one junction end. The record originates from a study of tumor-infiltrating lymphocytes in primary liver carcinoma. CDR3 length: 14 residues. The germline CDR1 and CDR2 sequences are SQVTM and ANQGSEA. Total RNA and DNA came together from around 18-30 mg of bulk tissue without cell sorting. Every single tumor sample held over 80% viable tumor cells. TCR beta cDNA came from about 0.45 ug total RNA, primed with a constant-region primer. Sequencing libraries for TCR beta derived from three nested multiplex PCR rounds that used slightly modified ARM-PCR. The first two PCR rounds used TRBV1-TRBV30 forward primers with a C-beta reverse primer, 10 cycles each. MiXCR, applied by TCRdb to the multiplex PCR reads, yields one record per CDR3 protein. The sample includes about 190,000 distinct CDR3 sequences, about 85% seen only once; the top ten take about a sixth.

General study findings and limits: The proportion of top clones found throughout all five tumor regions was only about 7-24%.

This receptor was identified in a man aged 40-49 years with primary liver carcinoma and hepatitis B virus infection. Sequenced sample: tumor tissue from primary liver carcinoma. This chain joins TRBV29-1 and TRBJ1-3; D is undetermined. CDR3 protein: CSGPRSPSGNTIYF. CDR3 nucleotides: TGCAGCGGGCCCAGGAGCCCCTCTGGAAATACCATATATTTT.